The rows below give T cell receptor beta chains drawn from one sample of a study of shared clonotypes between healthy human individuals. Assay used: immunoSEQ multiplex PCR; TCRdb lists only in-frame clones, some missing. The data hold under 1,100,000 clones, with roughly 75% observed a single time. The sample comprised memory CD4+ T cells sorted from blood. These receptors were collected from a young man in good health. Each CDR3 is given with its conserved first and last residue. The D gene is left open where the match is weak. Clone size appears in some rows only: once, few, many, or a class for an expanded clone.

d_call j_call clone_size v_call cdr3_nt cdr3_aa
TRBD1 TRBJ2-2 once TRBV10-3 TGTGCCACCTCAGTTGGGACAGGGGGTACAGCCGGGGAGCTGTTTTTT CATSVGTGGTAGELFF
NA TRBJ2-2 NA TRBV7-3 TGTGCCAGCAGCTCTCAGGGAACTGGCGGGGAGCTGTTTTTT CASSSQGTGGELFF
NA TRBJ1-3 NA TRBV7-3 TGTGCCAGCAGCGACGGCCCTGGAAACACCATATATTTT CASSDGPGNTIYF
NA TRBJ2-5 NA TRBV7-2 TGTGCCAGCAGCTTGGGCGGACAAGAGACCCAGTACTTC CASSLGGQETQYF
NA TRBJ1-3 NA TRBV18 TGTGCCAGCTCACCAAGAGAGGGGGCTGGAAACACCATATATTTT CASSPREGAGNTIYF
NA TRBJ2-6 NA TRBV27 TGTGCCAGCAGTTGGCAGGGCCCCTCTGGGGCCAACGTCCTGACTTTC CASSWQGPSGANVLTF
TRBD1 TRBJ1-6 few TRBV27 TGTGCCAGCAGTCAAACCGGGACAGGGGGAAATTCACCCCTCCACTTT CASSQTGTGGNSPLHF
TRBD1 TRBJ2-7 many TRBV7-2 TGTGCCAGCACCCAGGGGACAGGGCCCTACGAGCAGTACTTC CASTQGTGPYEQYF
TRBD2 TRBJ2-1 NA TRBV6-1 TGTGCCAGCGGGACTAGCGGCTACAATGAGCAGTTCTTC CASGTSGYNEQFF
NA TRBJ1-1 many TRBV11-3 TGTGCCAGCAGCTCGGACAGCAGCGGTAACACTGAAGCTTTCTTT CASSSDSSGNTEAFF
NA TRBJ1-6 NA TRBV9 TGTGCCAGCAGCCCAACCCCCTCGGGCCGGAATTCACCCCTCCACTTT CASSPTPSGRNSPLHF
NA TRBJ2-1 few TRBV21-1 TGTGCCAGCAGCCCAAGACTAGCGGGGGGCCTGGCGGGCAATGAGCAGTTCTTC CASSPRLAGGLAGNEQFF
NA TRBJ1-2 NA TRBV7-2 TGTGCCAGCAAAAGCAACGCCCTCACCAACTATGGCTACACCTTC CASKSNALTNYGYTF
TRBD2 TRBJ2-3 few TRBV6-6 TGTGCCAGCACCCGGACTAGCGGACTCACAGATACGCAGTATTTT CASTRTSGLTDTQYF
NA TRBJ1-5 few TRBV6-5 TGTGCCAACCCAACATTTATCAGCAATCAGCCCCAGCATTTT CANPTFISNQPQHF
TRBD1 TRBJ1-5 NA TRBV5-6 TGTGCCAGCAGCTCCGGGGACAGGGATTTTCAGCCCCAGCATTTT CASSSGDRDFQPQHF
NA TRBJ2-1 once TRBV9 TGTGCCAGCAGCGTAGGGGGTCTACGCTACAATGAGCAGTTCTTC CASSVGGLRYNEQFF
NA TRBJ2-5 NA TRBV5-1 TGCGCCAGCAGCCCGGACAGCCAAGAGACCCAGTACTTC CASSPDSQETQYF
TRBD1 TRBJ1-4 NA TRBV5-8 TGTGCCAGCAGCCCAGGGGGCTATGAAAAACTGTTTTTT CASSPGGYEKLFF
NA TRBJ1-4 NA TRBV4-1 TGCGCCAGCAGCCAAGATAGGGAGGGTTGGGAAAAACTGTTTTTT CASSQDREGWEKLFF
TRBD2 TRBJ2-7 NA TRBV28 TGTGCCAGCAGGCCCATGGCTAGCGGGGGCGGTAAGGACGAGCAGTACTTC CASRPMASGGGKDEQYF
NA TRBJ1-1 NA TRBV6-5 TGTGCCAGCTTCGGCCCGTCTGAAGCTTTCTTT CASFGPSEAFF
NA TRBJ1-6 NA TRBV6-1 TGTGCCAGCAGTGAAGCTTGGGGAAATTCACCCCTCCACTTT CASSEAWGNSPLHF
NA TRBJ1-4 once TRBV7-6 TGTGCCAGCAGCTTGCTAGATAATGAAAAACTGTTTTTT CASSLLDNEKLFF
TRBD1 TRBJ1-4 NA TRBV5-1 TGCGCCAGCAGCGGGACAGGGGGAGGTGAAAAACTGTTTTTT CASSGTGGGEKLFF